Following are 6 T cell receptor beta chains from one sample sequenced in a study of T cell responses to AZD1222 COVID-19 vaccine. Only in-frame clones appear in the TCRdb table, and some are missing; sequencing was by immunoSEQ multiplex PCR. The top ten hold approximately 15% of the sample, which has roughly 98,000 clones, 65% to 85% seen once. Sample: peripheral blood, taken 28 days after the second AZD1222 dose. The receptors originated from an adult who received the AZD1222 COVID-19 vaccine.

The gene calls are TRBV29-1 and TRBJ1-4; the D is unclear. The CDR3 totals 13 residues. The V and J ends lost 3 bases and 10 bases respectively, with 15 bases between them. In germline, CDR1 is SQVTM, CDR2 ANQGSEA. This CDR3 reads CSVERDLGGKLFF. CDR3 in DNA: TGCAGCGTTGAGCGGGATTTGGGTGGAAAACTGTTTTTT.

The chain is built from TRBV3-1 (or the pseudogene TRBV3-2) and TRBJ2-6; 8 positions agree with TRBD2. V was clipped by 4 bases and J by 1 base; unmatched bases: 9. Looked up from germline, CDR1 is LGHDT and CDR2 is YNNKEL (reference sequence). CDR3 length: 18 residues. The DNA for the CDR3 is TGTGCCAGCAGCCCCGGAGGGCGGGGGGCGTCTGGGGCCAACGTCCTGACTTTC. Translated: CASSPGGRGASGANVLTF.

The CDR3 DNA reads as TGCGCCAGCAGCTTGGTGGGTGGGGACACTGAAGCTTTCTTT. It yields the protein CASSLVGGDTEAFF. V usage is TRBV5-1 and J usage is TRBJ1-1; D is unresolved. The germline V and J ends were trimmed by 0 bases and 3 bases, with 9 bases remaining between them. In germline, CDR1 is SGHRS, CDR2 YFSETQ. This CDR3 region has 14 residues.

The chain has TRBV27 and TRBJ2-7; possible D gene TRBD1, 5 bases. CDR1 and CDR2 (germline): MNHEY, SMNVEV (reference sequence). The V gene lost 2 bases and the J gene lost 5 bases, with 13 bases spanning the gap. The CDR3 totals 14 residues. The chain's CDR3 is CASSLQAGLDEQYF. The CDR3 nucleotides read TGTGCCAGCAGTTTACAGGCAGGGCTTGACGAGCAGTACTTC.

This chain uses TRBV7-9 with TRBJ1-2; no reliable D call. The CDR3 is 14 residues long. Germline-derived CDR1 and CDR2 are SEHNR and FQNEAQ (reference sequence). Trimming shortened V by 1 base and J by 8 bases, and 14 bases separated the two germline ends. The chain's CDR3 is CASSLEGSSKGYTF. The DNA for the CDR3 is TGTGCCAGCAGCTTAGAAGGATCCTCTAAGGGCTACACCTTC.

The chain employs TRBV5-1 and TRBJ2-2; D remains ambiguous. V gave up 5 bases and J gave up 4 bases, with 9 bases separating them. Germline assignment: CDR1 SGHRS and CDR2 YFSETQ. This CDR3 region has 13 residues. The CDR3 DNA reads as TGCGCCAGCAGACCCTCAATCACCGGGGAGCTGTTTTTT. Translated, it gives CASRPSITGELFF.